Included here is one T cell receptor (beta chain) sequence, with context. This specimen comes from a study of CD8+CD57+ T cells in acquired aplastic anemia. The TCR beta profiling, which covered VDJ combination and CDR3 sequence, was carried out using genomic DNA as the template. One entry per CDR3 protein results from TCRdb running MiXCR on the reads. The repertoire holds around 220,000 distinct CDR3 sequences, with 40% to 60% as singletons. Previously, flow cytometry had revealed CD8+CD57+ cell expansion in the patients chosen for sequencing. The CDR3 loop spans 14 amino acids. The V segment lost 4 bases and the J segment 9 bases; nucleotides outside the gene matches: 5. Germline V CDR1 and CDR2: SNHLY, FYNNEI.

This chain uses TRBV2 with TRBJ2-3, with 12 bases that match TRBD2. This clonotype originated in a human donor with aplastic anemia. The sequenced sample was sorted CD4+, CD8+, or CD8+CD57+ T cells (not recorded which) from PBMCs. The CDR3 spells CASSASGGAETQYF. The CDR3 bases are TGTGCCAGCAGTGCTAGCGGGGGGGCCGAGACGCAGTATTTT. Complete variable domain (other parts from reference TRBV2 and TRBJ2-3): EPEVTQTPSHQVTQMGQEVILRCVPISNHLYFYWYRQILGQKVEFLVSFYNNEISEKSEIFDDQFSVERPDGSNFTLKIRSTKLEDSAMYFCASSASGGAETQYFGPGTRLTVL.